Following are 32 T cell receptor beta chains from one sample sequenced in a study of blood T cell repertoires in COVID-19 (dated by TCRdb to between 2020 and 2021). Library method: the immunoSEQ multiplex PCR assay. Here the immuneACCESS table is served through TCRdb, limited to in-frame sequences with V and J called. Missing clones are a known gap in these copies; in checked studies unresolved V genes cover under half, and the rest lacks a known reason. This sample is represented by about 120,000 clones; roughly 84% of them were singletons. Of the sample, nearly 4% is held by the ten largest clones. The sequenced material came from PBMCs or T cells enriched from blood (not recorded which). The receptor source for this set is a young woman who had recovered from COVID-19.

The chain has TRBV11-3 and TRBJ1-2; 7 nucleotides match TRBD1. In germline, CDR1 is SGHNT, CDR2 YENEEA. The CDR3 consists of 13 residues. V lost 9 bases and J lost 3; bases outside the gene matches: 7. The CDR3 coding sequence is TGTGCCAGAGTCCGGGACAGATACTATGGCTACACCTTC. The encoded protein is CARVRDRYYGYTF.

This rearrangement joins TRBV7-3 to TRBJ1-2; D is unclear. The germline V gene has CDR1 SGHTA and CDR2 FQGTGA. The CDR3 extends over 15 amino acids. Trimming shortened V by 5 bases and J by 4 bases, and 17 bases separated the two germline ends. In DNA, the CDR3 is TGTGCCAGCAGCCCAAGTGGAGGGCTTGCCTATGGCTACACCTTC. Residues: CASSPSGGLAYGYTF. The full variable domain, in which reference TRBV7-3 and TRBJ1-2 provide the parts outside the CDR3, is GAGVSQTPSNKVTEKGKYVELRCDPISGHTALYWYRQSLGQGPEFLIYFQGTGAADDSGLPNDRFFAVRPEGSVSTLKIQRTERGDSAVYLCASSPSGGLAYGYTFGSGTRLTVV.

The rearrangement links TRBV4-2 to TRBJ2-7; TRBD2 agrees at 11 bases. This CDR3 comprises 16 residues. Looked up from germline, CDR1 is LGHNA and CDR2 is YNFKEQ. V was clipped by 0 bases and J by 5 bases; unmatched bases: 6. CDR3 nucleotides: TGTGCCAGCAGCCAAGATCAAACTAGCGGGAGTCACGAGCAGTACTTC. Amino acids: CASSQDQTSGSHEQYF.

The chain joins TRBV4-3 to TRBJ2-7; D gene ambiguous. The V gene's germline CDR1 is LGHNA and CDR2 YSLEER. Trimming took off 2 bases at V and 2 bases at J, with 10 bases between the two ends. The CDR3 is 14 amino acids. Here the CDR3 reads CASSQRRTAYEQYF. CDR3 sequence (DNA): TGCGCCAGCAGCCAACGGCGCACAGCCTACGAGCAGTACTTC.

V gene TRBV27 combines with J gene TRBJ2-1, with 10 bases fitting TRBD2. Germline V lookup: CDR1 MNHEY, CDR2 SMNVEV (reference sequence). This CDR3 is 14 amino acids long. With V trimmed by 6 bases and J by 8 bases, 7 bases remained unmatched. CDR3 sequence (DNA): TGTGCCAGCAGGCTGACTAGCGGGTTAGATGAGCAGTTCTTC. Protein sequence: CASRLTSGLDEQFF.

V gene TRBV19 combines with J gene TRBJ2-7; the match to TRBD1 covers 9 bases. J lost 4 bases, V lost 5 bases, and 3 bases had no gene match. The CDR3 extends over 13 amino acids. Germline-derived CDR1 and CDR2 are LNHDA and SQIVND (reference sequence). For the CDR3, the DNA is TGTGCCAGTAGTCCGACAGGGGGGTACGAGCAGTACTTC. This translates into CASSPTGGYEQYF.

The V and J genes are TRBV6-5 and TRBJ1-5; D gene ambiguous. The V end was cut by 6 bases, the J end by 5 bases, with 11 bases between. The CDR3 contains 13 residues. Germline values: CDR1 MNHEY, CDR2 SVGAGI. CDR3 in DNA: TGTGCCAGCAGAAACAACTACGATCAGCCCCAGCATTTT. As protein: CASRNNYDQPQHF.

The genes are TRBV9 and TRBJ2-3, with TRBD2 matching over 11 bases. CDR3 size: 15 residues. V lost 3 bases, J lost 9 bases, and 9 bases stayed unmatched. Germline values: CDR1 SGDLS, CDR2 YYNGEE. The CDR3 sequence is CASSAIAGGARTQYF. In DNA form, the CDR3 reads TGTGCCAGCAGCGCAATAGCGGGAGGGGCACGGACGCAGTATTTT. The entire variable domain, with the rest obtained from reference TRBV9 and TRBJ2-3, is as follows: DSGVTQTPKHLITATGQRVTLRCSPRSGDLSVYWYQQSLDQGLQFLIQYYNGEERAKGNILERFSAQQFPDLHSELNLSSLELGDSALYFCASSAIAGGARTQYFGPGTRLTVL.

The chain joins TRBV7-3 to TRBJ2-6; possibly TRBD1 for D (5 bases). The CDR3 extends over 16 amino acids. Between the trimmed V and J ends, which lost 4 bases and 0 bases, there was a span of 10 bases. CDR1 and CDR2 (germline): SGHTA, FQGTGA. In DNA, the CDR3 is TGTGCCAGCAGCTATACAGGTCTCTCTGGGGCCAACGTCCTGACTTTC. It specifies CASSYTGLSGANVLTF. The variable domain in full, completed from reference TRBV7-3 and TRBJ2-6, reads GAGVSQTPSNKVTEKGKYVELRCDPISGHTALYWYRQSLGQGPEFLIYFQGTGAADDSGLPNDRFFAVRPEGSVSTLKIQRTERGDSAVYLCASSYTGLSGANVLTFGAGSRLTVL.

This chain joins TRBV10-3 and TRBJ2-1; a weak D match, TRBD2 (5 bases). Germline assignment: CDR1 ENHRY and CDR2 SYGVKD. The CDR3 loop spans 16 amino acids. V lost 10 bases to trimming and J lost 5 bases, with 24 bases between them. The CDR3 sequence is CATARLGGWSNNEQFF. CDR3 coding DNA: TGTGCCACCGCCAGGTTGGGCGGGTGGAGTAACAATGAGCAGTTCTTC.

The chain has TRBV7-9 and TRBJ1-1, with D possibly being TRBD1 (5 bases). Germline V lookup: CDR1 SEHNR, CDR2 FQNEAQ (reference sequence). This CDR3 comprises 16 residues. Trimming removed 3 bases from V and 4 bases from J, with 18 bases in between. Here the CDR3 reads CASSFNQQVPGTEAFF. In DNA form, the CDR3 reads TGTGCCAGCAGCTTTAACCAACAGGTGCCGGGCACTGAAGCTTTCTTT.

The gene calls are TRBV12-3 or TRBV12-4 and TRBJ1-1; tentatively, D is TRBD1 (6 bases). The germline V and J ends were trimmed by 5 bases and 12 bases, with 19 bases remaining between them. CDR3 size: 13 residues. DNA of the CDR3: TGTGCCAGCAGTCTATGGACAGTAGAGTTGACTTTCTTT. It yields the protein CASSLWTVELTFF.

The V and J genes are TRBV14 and TRBJ1-6, with 7 bases aligning to TRBD1. Germline V gene sequence: CDR1 SGHDN, CDR2 FVKESK. The CDR3 spans 13 residues. V lost 0 bases to trimming and J lost 14 bases; unmatched junction nucleotides: 4. The CDR3 nucleotides are TGTGCCAGCAGCCAAGAACAGGGGATCTCCCTCCACTTT. Its translation is CASSQEQGISLHF.

V usage is TRBV18 and J usage is TRBJ1-5, with 9 positions matching TRBD1. CDR3 length: 17 amino acids. Germline lookup yields CDR1 KGHSH and CDR2 LQKENI. V was clipped by 3 bases and J by 1 base; unmatched bases: 7. The CDR3 protein is CASSPVGQGGSNQPQHF. CDR3 sequence (DNA): TGTGCCAGCTCACCGGTGGGACAGGGTGGAAGCAATCAGCCCCAGCATTTT.

The table lists this clone with a few counts. The gene calls are TRBV5-6 and TRBJ1-2; 8 bases line up with TRBD1. CDR3 length equals 17 residues. Germline V gives CDR1 SGHDT, CDR2 YYEEEE. J was trimmed by 8 bases and V by 4 bases; bases with no gene match: 19. The DNA for the CDR3 is TGTGCCAGCAGCCTGGACCGGACCGACAGGGGACTACTGGGCTACACCTTC. Translated, it gives CASSLDRTDRGLLGYTF.

The rearrangement links TRBV25-1 to TRBJ2-1, with 7 bases matching TRBD2. After removal of 4 bases from V and 4 bases from J, the junction contained 4 bases not matched to a gene. This CDR3 comprises 14 residues. CDR1 MGHDK and CDR2 SYGVNS come from the germline V gene. The CDR3 is CASSVAGVYNEQFF. The CDR3, as DNA: TGTGCCAGCAGTGTCGCGGGAGTGTACAATGAGCAGTTCTTC.

This clone was seen just once. At one of its ends the junction is not consistent with the germline gene, which may arise from a read error. This sequence joins TRBV29-1 and TRBJ2-7, with 8 positions matching TRBD1. Germline loops: CDR1 SQVTM, CDR2 ANQGSEA. The CDR3 totals 14 residues. The CDR3 loop reads CSVEGTGSSYEQYF. The CDR3 DNA reads as TGCAGCGTCGAAGGGACAGGTAGCTCCTACGAGCAGTACTTC.

This clone has only one observation. This chain joins TRBV15 and TRBJ1-1; 7 positions match TRBD1. Trimming at V came to 0 bases and at J to 0 bases, leaving 1 base not matched to a gene. CDR3 length: 15 amino acids. Germline values: CDR1 LNHNV, CDR2 YYDKDF (reference sequence). The CDR3 nucleotides are TGTGCCACCAGCAGAGACGACAGGGTGAACACTGAAGCTTTCTTT. It translates to CATSRDDRVNTEAFF.

V is TRBV7-9 and J is TRBJ1-6, with D perhaps matching TRBD1 (6 bases). Germline CDR1 is SEHNR and CDR2 is FQNEAQ (reference sequence). This CDR3 is built from 13 residues. The ends were cut back, 5 bases at V and 10 bases at J, with 12 bases in the middle. CDR3 amino acids: CASSPRGGSPLHF. In nucleotides, the CDR3 is TGTGCCAGCAGCCCCAGGGGAGGGTCACCCCTCCACTTT.

This chain joins TRBV12-3 or TRBV12-4 and TRBJ2-7, with D possibly being TRBD2 (6 bases). CDR3 length: 13 residues. With 0 bases removed from V and 3 bases from J, the gap between germline ends came to 6 bases. CDR3 nucleotides: TGTGCCAGCAGTTTAGCGGGGGGCTACGAGCAGTACTTC. Translation gives CASSLAGGYEQYF.

This chain connects TRBV18 to TRBJ1-1; a weak D match, TRBD1 (5 bases). Between the trimmed V and J ends, which lost 3 bases and 11 bases, there was a span of 13 bases. Germline V gene sequence: CDR1 KGHSH, CDR2 LQKENI. The CDR3 covers 12 residues. CDR3 residues: CASSPIQGGAFF. The CDR3 nucleotides are TGTGCCAGCTCACCCATCCAGGGAGGGGCTTTCTTT.

The gene calls are TRBV7-9 and TRBJ1-1; D not certain. Trimming removed 5 bases at V and 4 bases at J, with 20 bases between. The CDR3 covers 16 residues. Germline CDR1 reads SEHNR; CDR2 reads FQNEAQ (reference sequence). Written as DNA, the CDR3 is TGTGCCAGCAGCCCCCGTGGACCTCGAGGGTTCACTGAAGCTTTCTTT. Encoded protein: CASSPRGPRGFTEAFF.

The chain uses TRBV2 and TRBJ2-5; 13 positions match TRBD2. The CDR3 extends over 17 amino acids. The V and J ends lost 2 bases and 5 bases, in that order; junction bases with no gene match: 8. Germline CDR1 reads SNHLY; CDR2 reads FYNNEI. The CDR3: CASSEWRGLAGTETQYF. In DNA form, the CDR3 reads TGTGCCAGCAGTGAATGGAGGGGACTAGCGGGAACGGAGACCCAGTACTTC.

V and J are TRBV5-1 and TRBJ2-1, with TRBD2 identical over 11 bases. The CDR3 spans 16 residues. Germline values: CDR1 SGHRS, CDR2 YFSETQ. Trimming at V came to 2 bases and at J to 3 bases, leaving 4 bases not matched to a gene. DNA for the CDR3: TGCGCCAGCAGCTTATTCCTAGCGGGAGGCTACAATGAGCAGTTCTTC. Translated, it gives CASSLFLAGGYNEQFF.

This sequence joins TRBV7-6 and TRBJ2-3, with D possibly TRBD1 on 6 matching bases. Germline V gene lookup returns CDR1 SGHVS and CDR2 FNYEAQ. The CDR3 covers 13 residues. V was clipped by 4 bases and J by 2 bases, with 7 bases between them. DNA for the CDR3: TGTGCCAGCAGCTCGGGACACACAGATACGCAGTATTTT. It is translated as CASSSGHTDTQYF.

The chain employs TRBV7-2 and TRBJ2-2, with 10 bases matching TRBD1. Trimming took 4 bases from V and 4 from J; bases not matched to a gene: 6. CDR1 SGHTA and CDR2 FQGNSA come from the germline V gene. This CDR3 has 16 residues. The CDR3 bases are TGTGCCAGCAGCTCCCGGGACAGGGGTATCACCGGGGAGCTGTTTTTT. Translating it yields CASSSRDRGITGELFF.

The chain recombines TRBV5-1 with TRBJ2-2; D unresolved. The germline CDR1 and CDR2 sequences are SGHRS and YFSETQ. The CDR3 is 14 amino acids. V dropped 0 bases and J dropped 5 bases, with 8 bases sitting between them. The CDR3 coding sequence is TGCGCCAGCAGCTTGGCGCAGGCGACCGGGGAGCTGTTTTTT. It codes for CASSLAQATGELFF. The full variable domain, its missing parts supplied by reference TRBV5-1 and TRBJ2-2, is KAGVTQTPRYLIKTRGQQVTLSCSPISGHRSVSWYQQTPGQGLQFLFEYFSETQRNKGNFPGRFSGRQFSNSRSEMNVSTLELGDSALYLCASSLAQATGELFFGEGSRLTVL.

The chain joins TRBV3-1 (or the pseudogene TRBV3-2) to TRBJ2-3, with 14 nucleotides matching TRBD2. The length of the CDR3 is 19 residues. Trimming at V came to 1 base and at J to 3 bases, leaving 9 bases not matched to a gene. Germline V gives CDR1 LGHDT, CDR2 YNNKEL (reference sequence). The CDR3 loop reads CASSQVRTSGRIGTDTQYF. CDR3 DNA: TGTGCCAGCAGCCAAGTAAGGACTAGCGGGAGGATTGGGACAGATACGCAGTATTTT.

The chain employs TRBV4-2 and TRBJ1-3; D gene uncertain. The CDR3 has 16 residues. Germline loops: CDR1 LGHNA, CDR2 YNFKEQ. Trimming pared 0 bases from V and 1 base from J, leaving 10 bases between. CDR3 bases: TGTGCCAGCAGCCAAGAAATGGCCGGGTCTGGAAACACCATATATTTT. It translates to CASSQEMAGSGNTIYF.

The chain recombines TRBV19 with TRBJ1-3, with D possibly matching TRBD1 (5 bases). The V gene lost 9 bases and the J gene lost 3 bases, with 6 bases spanning the gap. CDR3 length equals 11 residues. From germline, CDR1 is LNHDA and CDR2 SQIVND (reference sequence). In DNA, the CDR3 is TGTGCCAGGGGGGGTGGAAACACCATATATTTT. Translation: CARGGGNTIYF.

The chain couples TRBV11-2 to TRBJ2-6; D is unclear. V was cut by 4 bases and J by 0 bases, with 7 bases left in between. The CDR3 contains 15 residues. CDR1 and CDR2 (germline): SGHAT, FQNNGV. The CDR3, as DNA: TGTGCCAGCAGCTCGTATCTCTCTGGGGCCAACGTCCTGACTTTC. Protein sequence: CASSSYLSGANVLTF.

The chain links TRBV19 to TRBJ2-5, with 10 bases identical to TRBD1. With V trimmed by 8 bases and J by 1 base, 7 bases remained unmatched. The CDR3 spans 15 residues. CDR1 and CDR2 from the germline V gene are LNHDA and SQIVND (reference sequence). CDR3 sequence (DNA): TGTGCCAGTGGGGACAGGGGCGGCTTCCAAGAGACCCAGTACTTC. This sequence encodes CASGDRGGFQETQYF. Combining the CDR3 with reference TRBV19 and TRBJ2-5 gives the whole variable domain DGGITQSPKYLFRKEGQNVTLSCEQNLNHDAMYWYRQDPGQGLRLIYYSQIVNDFQKGDIAEGYSVSREKKESFPLTVTSAQKNPTAFYLCASGDRGGFQETQYFGPGTRLLVL.